Included here is one T cell receptor beta chain sequence, with context. This sample is part of a study of Ad26.COV2.S vaccination and SARS-CoV-2 variants. About the research overall: Donor was assigned to the Ad26.COV2.S arm of trial COV1001.

The V gene's germline CDR1 is SGHDT and CDR2 YYEEEE. The V segment lost 4 bases and the J segment 8 bases; nucleotides outside the gene matches: 11. The length of the CDR3 is 16 residues. The treatment denotes: around 19 received Ad26.COV2.S at low or high dose, single or two shots; roughly five received placebo; per-sample allocation not given. Repertoires come from day 63 after the first vaccine or placebo injection. Donation was by an adult aged 18-55 years who was in Boston. Measured with immunoSEQ multiplex PCR; TCRdb has only the in-frame clones, and not every one. The table includes about 480,000 clones, 70% to 90% detected once.

This TCR came from a person between 18 and 59 years old who received the Ad26.COV2.S COVID-19 vaccine or a placebo. The chain couples TRBV5-6 to TRBJ2-1; 11 nucleotides match TRBD2. The input for sequencing was peripheral blood, taken in a trial of Ad26.COV2.S vaccine versus placebo. CDR3 DNA sequence: TGTGCCAGCAGCGCGCCGGGACTAGCGGTAGAGGATGAGCAGTTCTTC. Its protein is CASSAPGLAVEDEQFF.